The 21 T cell receptor beta chains in this list originate from one sample, sequenced in a study of T-cell memory formation after mild COVID-19. TCRdb re-called the 5' RACE reads with MiXCR, one entry per CDR3 protein. The profile shows fewer than 300,000 distinct CDR3 sequences, roughly a sixth of them singletons. Material: PBMCs or a T cell subset sorted from them (not recorded which). The receptors stem from a man aged 18-30 years who had mild COVID-19 (a few samples of this study predate the infection). Cell type and time point are not known.

This clonotype was counted a few times. The chain employs TRBV5-1 and TRBJ1-1; 11 positions agree with TRBD1. The V and J ends lost 2 bases and 4 bases, in that order; junction bases with no gene match: 10. CDR1 is SGHRS and CDR2 is YFSETQ in the germline V gene. The CDR3 runs 17 residues. In DNA form, the CDR3 reads TGCGCCAGCAGCTTTAACCGGGACAGGGGGTCGGTCACTGAAGCTTTCTTT. Amino acids: CASSFNRDRGSVTEAFF. The full variable domain, in which reference TRBV5-1 and TRBJ1-1 provide the parts outside the CDR3, is KAGVTQTPRYLIKTRGQQVTLSCSPISGHRSVSWYQQTPGQGLQFLFEYFSETQRNKGNFPGRFSGRQFSNSRSEMNVSTLELGDSALYLCASSFNRDRGSVTEAFFGQGTRLTVV.

This chain joins TRBV20-1 and TRBJ2-3; tentatively, D is TRBD2 (5 bases). Germline CDR1 is DFQATT and CDR2 is SNEGSKA (reference sequence). The CDR3 has 14 amino acids. V was trimmed by 6 bases and J by 1 base, leaving 14 bases between them. The chain's CDR3 is CSAASGLGTDTQYF. CDR3 DNA: TGCAGTGCCGCCAGCGGATTGGGCACAGATACGCAGTATTTT.

This clonotype was seen repeatedly, ten times or more. This rearrangement joins TRBV12-3 or TRBV12-4 to TRBJ2-7, with unresolved D. V was shortened by 6 bases and J by 6 bases, with 15 bases between the two germline ends. The CDR3 is made up of 13 amino acids. DNA of the CDR3: TGTGCCAGCAGCCTTGGATACCTCGGCGAGCAGTACTTC. Protein: CASSLGYLGEQYF.

This clonotype was counted a few times. The chain's CDR3 is CASSFGLRDGYTF. CDR3 nucleotide sequence: TGTGCCAGCAGCTTCGGACTGAGAGATGGCTACACCTTC. V gene TRBV3-1 combines with J gene TRBJ1-2, with D unresolved. Looked up from germline, CDR1 is LGHDT and CDR2 is YNNKEL (reference sequence). The CDR3 is 13 amino acids. The V gene lost 5 bases and the J gene lost 6 bases, with 13 bases spanning the gap. Full variable domain (outside the CDR3, taken from reference TRBV3-1 and TRBJ1-2): DTAVSQTPKYLVTQMGNDKSIKCEQNLGHDTMYWYKQDSKKFLKIMFSYNNKELIINETVPNRFSPKSPDKAHLNLHINSLELGDSAVYFCASSFGLRDGYTFGSGTRLTVV.

J is TRBJ2-5 and V is TRBV28; D may be TRBD1 or TRBD2 (5 bases each). Per the germline V gene, CDR1 is MDHEN and CDR2 is SYDVKM. Trimming stripped 6 bases from V and 4 bases from J, with 21 bases between. This CDR3 spans 16 amino acids. The CDR3 reads CASSPPEVGLGETQYF. In DNA form, the CDR3 reads TGTGCCAGCAGCCCTCCGGAGGTGGGGCTCGGAGAGACCCAGTACTTC.

The chain recombines TRBV5-8 with TRBJ1-4; D perhaps matches TRBD1 (5 bases). Trimming pared 0 bases from V and 13 bases from J, leaving 7 bases between. Germline values: CDR1 SGHTS, CDR2 YDEGEE. CDR3 length: 11 amino acids. CDR3 loop: CASSLVGVLFF. In DNA, the CDR3 is TGTGCCAGCAGCTTGGTAGGGGTACTGTTTTTT.

This clonotype was seen a single time. A much larger clone lies a single base off, so this may be a read error. The genes are TRBV3-1 and TRBJ2-3; D possibly corresponds to TRBD2 (6 bases). The CDR3 is 12 amino acids. CDR1 is LGHDT, CDR2 YNNKEL, per germline (reference sequence). The V and J ends lost 4 bases and 5 bases respectively, with 7 bases between them. The CDR3 is CASSPGEDTQYF. Here the CDR3 DNA reads TGTGCCAGCAGCCCGGGAGAAGATACGCAGTATTTT.

V and J are TRBV7-9 and TRBJ1-1; TRBD1 matches at 7 bases. Germline V gene sequence: CDR1 SEHNR, CDR2 FQNEAQ (reference sequence). The CDR3 length is 11 residues. The J segment lost 6 bases and the V segment lost 5 bases, leaving 0 bases of the junction unmatched. CDR3 sequence (DNA): TGTGCCAGCAGCCAGGGGGCTGAAGCTTTCTTT. It specifies CASSQGAEAFF. Drawing the rest from reference TRBV7-9 and TRBJ1-1, the complete variable domain is DTGVSQNPRHKITKRGQNVTFRCDPISEHNRLYWYRQTLGQGPEFLTYFQNEAQLEKSRLLSDRFSAERPKGSFSTLEIQRTEQGDSAMYLCASSQGAEAFFGQGTRLTVV.

V usage is TRBV20-1 and J usage is TRBJ2-3; 11 bases fit TRBD2. The CDR3 runs to 16 residues. Germline values: CDR1 DFQATT, CDR2 SNEGSKA (reference sequence). J gave up 3 bases and V 0 bases, and 5 bases lay outside the gene matches. The CDR3 DNA is TGCAGTGCTAGAGATCCGACTAGCGGGGTTACAGATACGCAGTATTTT. This encodes CSARDPTSGVTDTQYF.

The rearrangement joins TRBV10-2 to TRBJ2-5; D not resolved. V shed 5 bases and J shed 5 bases, with 15 bases lying between them. CDR1 and CDR2 from the germline V gene are WSHSY and SAAADI. This CDR3 contains 14 residues. Here the CDR3 reads CASSPSRLGETQYF. The CDR3 DNA follows: TGCGCCAGCAGTCCGTCGAGGCTGGGGGAGACCCAGTACTTC.

The V gene is TRBV28, the J gene TRBJ1-5; 8 bases are shared with TRBD1. Germline lookup yields CDR1 MDHEN and CDR2 SYDVKM. This CDR3 is 16 amino acids long. With V trimmed by 4 bases and J by 11 bases, 16 bases remained unmatched. CDR3 sequence (DNA): TGTGCCAGCAGTTCCCCCGGACAGGGCACCCCTAAAACCCAGCATTTT. It is translated as CASSSPGQGTPKTQHF.

Ten or more counts support this clonotype. CDR3 DNA sequence: TGTGCCAGCAGTAGTAATGAAAAACTGTTTTTT. Translation: CASSSNEKLFF. The chain employs TRBV6-5 and TRBJ1-4; D is unresolved. The CDR3 runs to 11 residues. The ends were cut back, 5 bases at V and 4 bases at J, with 2 bases in the middle. Germline V gene lookup returns CDR1 MNHEY and CDR2 SVGAGI.

Written as DNA, the CDR3 is TGCGCCAGCAGCCAAGTCCGGTCCTCTGGAAACACCATATATTTT. As protein: CASSQVRSSGNTIYF. The chain couples TRBV4-1 to TRBJ1-3; D call uncertain. CDR3 length: 15 amino acids. The V gene's germline CDR1 is MGHRA and CDR2 YSYEKL. V was clipped by 1 base and J by 0 bases, with 7 bases between them.

This clonotype was seen a few times. The DNA for the CDR3 is TGTGCCAGCAGCTTAGGACGGTCCTATCAGCCCCAGCATTTT. Its translation is CASSLGRSYQPQHF. This sequence joins TRBV7-2 and TRBJ1-5; D ambiguous. V was trimmed by 1 base and J by 5 bases, leaving 9 bases between them. CDR1 is SGHTA and CDR2 is FQGNSA in the germline V gene. The CDR3 is made up of 14 amino acids. The full variable domain, with the rest looked up from reference TRBV7-2 and TRBJ1-5, is GAGVSQSPSNKVTEKGKDVELRCDPISGHTALYWYRQSLGQGLEFLIYFQGNSAPDKSGLPSDRFSAERTGGSVSTLTIQRTQQEDSAVYLCASSLGRSYQPQHFGDGTRLSIL.

The chain combines TRBV25-1 with TRBJ2-1; D unresolved. This CDR3 has 12 amino acids. CDR1 and CDR2 (germline): MGHDK, SYGVNS. In nucleotides, the CDR3 is TGTGGGACGTCCCCAGGTAACAATGAGCAGTTCTTC. Its protein product is CGTSPGNNEQFF.

This clonotype was counted only a few times. The V gene is TRBV6-2 or TRBV6-3, the J gene TRBJ2-1; TRBD2 matches at 10 bases. J was trimmed by 3 bases and V by 6 bases; bases with no gene match: 2. The V gene's germline CDR1 is MNHEY and CDR2 SVGEGT. CDR3 length: 14 residues. This chain's CDR3 is CASSGTSDYNEQFF. The CDR3 DNA sequence: TGTGCCAGCAGCGGGACTAGCGACTACAATGAGCAGTTCTTC.

The chain uses TRBV4-1 and TRBJ2-7; the D call may be TRBD1 or TRBD2 (5 bases each). Germline V gene lookup returns CDR1 MGHRA and CDR2 YSYEKL. The length of the CDR3 is 13 residues. CDR3 DNA sequence: TGCGCCAGCAGCCAAGAACGGGACGGTACTTCCTCCGTC. It codes for CASSQERDGTSSV.

The CDR3 spells CASSQWTGEVEAFF. The DNA of the CDR3 is TGTGCCAGCAGCCAGTGGACAGGCGAGGTCGAAGCTTTCTTT. The chain is built from TRBV11-1 and TRBJ1-1; 7 positions match TRBD1. Germline values: CDR1 SGHAT, CDR2 FQDESV (reference sequence). The CDR3 runs to 14 residues. The J segment lost 8 bases and the V segment lost 5 bases, leaving 11 bases of the junction unmatched. The entire variable domain, with the rest obtained from reference TRBV11-1 and TRBJ1-1, is as follows: EAEVAQSPRYKITEKSQAVAFWCDPISGHATLYWYRQILGQGPELLVQFQDESVVDDSQLPKDRFSAERLKGVDSTLKIQPAELGDSAMYLCASSQWTGEVEAFFGQGTRLTVV.

The chain joins TRBV30 to TRBJ1-3; D is undetermined. The CDR3 is 13 residues long. Trimming removed 2 bases from V and 2 bases from J, with 7 bases in between. The germline V gene has CDR1 GTSNPN and CDR2 SVGIG (reference sequence). The CDR3 loop reads CAWSTGAGNTIYF. CDR3 nucleotides: TGTGCCTGGAGTACCGGGGCTGGAAACACCATATATTTT.

This chain uses TRBV29-1 with TRBJ1-2; 7 bases align to TRBD1. The CDR3 length is 13 residues. V was clipped by 5 bases and J by 0 bases; unmatched bases: 3. Per the germline V gene, CDR1 is SQVTM and CDR2 is ANQGSEA. The chain's CDR3 is CSVRDSANYGYTF. The CDR3 coding sequence is TGCAGCGTTAGGGACAGTGCTAACTATGGCTACACCTTC.

This clonotype qualifies as medium-sized. An end of the junction differs from the germline gene, which may be a read error. The chain links TRBV7-2 to TRBJ2-7; D might be TRBD2 (5 bases). CDR3 length: 12 residues. CDR1 and CDR2 (germline): SGHTA, FQGNSA. The DNA for the CDR3 is TGTGCCAGCAGCCCCCGTACGGGGTCTGTTGACTTC. Translated, it gives CASSPRTGSVDF.